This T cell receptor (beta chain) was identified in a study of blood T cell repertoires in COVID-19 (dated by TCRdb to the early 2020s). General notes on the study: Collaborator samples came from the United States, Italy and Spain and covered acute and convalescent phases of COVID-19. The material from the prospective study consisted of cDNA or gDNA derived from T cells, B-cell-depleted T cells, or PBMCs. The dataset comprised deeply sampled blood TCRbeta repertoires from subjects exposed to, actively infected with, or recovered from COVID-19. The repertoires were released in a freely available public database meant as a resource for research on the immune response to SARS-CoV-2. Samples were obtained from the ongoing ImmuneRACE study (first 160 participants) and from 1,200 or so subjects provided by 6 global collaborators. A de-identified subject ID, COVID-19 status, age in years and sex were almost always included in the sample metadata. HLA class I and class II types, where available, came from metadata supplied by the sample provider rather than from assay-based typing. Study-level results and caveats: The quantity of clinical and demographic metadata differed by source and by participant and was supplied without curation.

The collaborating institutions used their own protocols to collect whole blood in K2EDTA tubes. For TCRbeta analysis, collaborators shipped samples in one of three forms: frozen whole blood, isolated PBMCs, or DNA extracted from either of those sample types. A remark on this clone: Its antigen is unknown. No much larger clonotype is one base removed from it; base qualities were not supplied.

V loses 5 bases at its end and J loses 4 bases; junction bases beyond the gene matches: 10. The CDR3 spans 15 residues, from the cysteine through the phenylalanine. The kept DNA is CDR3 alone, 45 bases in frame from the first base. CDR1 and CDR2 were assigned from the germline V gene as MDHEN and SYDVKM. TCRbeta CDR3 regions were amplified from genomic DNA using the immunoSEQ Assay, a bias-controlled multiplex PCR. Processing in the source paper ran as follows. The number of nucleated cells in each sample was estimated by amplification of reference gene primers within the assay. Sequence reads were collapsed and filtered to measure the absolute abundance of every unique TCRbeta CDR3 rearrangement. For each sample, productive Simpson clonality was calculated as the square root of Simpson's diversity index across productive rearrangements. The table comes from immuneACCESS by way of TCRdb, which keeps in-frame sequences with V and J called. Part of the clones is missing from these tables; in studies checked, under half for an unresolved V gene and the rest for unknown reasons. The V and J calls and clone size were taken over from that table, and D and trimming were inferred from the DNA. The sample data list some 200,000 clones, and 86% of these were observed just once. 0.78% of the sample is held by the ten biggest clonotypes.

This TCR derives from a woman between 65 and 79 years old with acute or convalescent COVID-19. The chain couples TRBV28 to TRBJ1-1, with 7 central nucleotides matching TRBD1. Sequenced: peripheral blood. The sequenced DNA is TGTGCCAGCAGTGGGACAGTTGGTTTAGGCACTGAAGCTTTCTTT. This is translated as CASSGTVGLGTEAFF.